One and the same sample provided the 3 T cell receptor beta chains below, sequenced in a study of blood T cell repertoires in COVID-19. Profiled with immunoSEQ multiplex PCR; TCRdb holds only in-frame clones, not every one. This table holds about 380,000 clones, around 90% found once. Material for sequencing was PBMCs or T cells enriched from blood (not recorded which). These TCRs come from a woman between 18 and 29 years old who had recovered from COVID-19.

The chain has TRBV11-1 and TRBJ2-7, with D possibly matching TRBD2 (5 bases). The CDR3 is made up of 14 amino acids. The V end lost 4 bases, the J end lost 6 bases, and 16 bases lay between the germline ends. Germline V gives CDR1 SGHAT, CDR2 FQDESV (reference sequence). CDR3 amino acids: CASSSPKQGGEQYF. The CDR3 nucleotides read TGTGCCAGCAGCTCCCCCAAGCAAGGAGGCGAGCAGTACTTC.

The chain combines TRBV13 with TRBJ1-2, with TRBD1 as a possible D gene (5 bases). The CDR3 runs 16 residues. Germline V gene sequence: CDR1 PRHDT, CDR2 FYEKMQ (reference sequence). Trimming shortened V by 1 base and J by 4 bases, and 16 bases separated the two germline ends. CDR3 loop: CASSLAQTRDFYGYTF. The CDR3 coding sequence is TGTGCCAGCAGCTTAGCGCAGACCCGGGACTTCTATGGCTACACCTTC.

The chain combines TRBV7-2 with TRBJ1-5; 9 nucleotides align to TRBD1. The CDR3 is made up of 15 amino acids. The V gene's germline CDR1 is SGHTA and CDR2 FQGNSA. V dropped 4 bases and J dropped 5; count of bases not matched to a gene: 6. The chain's CDR3 is CASSSGTGKHQPQHF. Written as DNA, the CDR3 is TGTGCCAGCAGCTCCGGGACAGGGAAACATCAGCCCCAGCATTTT.